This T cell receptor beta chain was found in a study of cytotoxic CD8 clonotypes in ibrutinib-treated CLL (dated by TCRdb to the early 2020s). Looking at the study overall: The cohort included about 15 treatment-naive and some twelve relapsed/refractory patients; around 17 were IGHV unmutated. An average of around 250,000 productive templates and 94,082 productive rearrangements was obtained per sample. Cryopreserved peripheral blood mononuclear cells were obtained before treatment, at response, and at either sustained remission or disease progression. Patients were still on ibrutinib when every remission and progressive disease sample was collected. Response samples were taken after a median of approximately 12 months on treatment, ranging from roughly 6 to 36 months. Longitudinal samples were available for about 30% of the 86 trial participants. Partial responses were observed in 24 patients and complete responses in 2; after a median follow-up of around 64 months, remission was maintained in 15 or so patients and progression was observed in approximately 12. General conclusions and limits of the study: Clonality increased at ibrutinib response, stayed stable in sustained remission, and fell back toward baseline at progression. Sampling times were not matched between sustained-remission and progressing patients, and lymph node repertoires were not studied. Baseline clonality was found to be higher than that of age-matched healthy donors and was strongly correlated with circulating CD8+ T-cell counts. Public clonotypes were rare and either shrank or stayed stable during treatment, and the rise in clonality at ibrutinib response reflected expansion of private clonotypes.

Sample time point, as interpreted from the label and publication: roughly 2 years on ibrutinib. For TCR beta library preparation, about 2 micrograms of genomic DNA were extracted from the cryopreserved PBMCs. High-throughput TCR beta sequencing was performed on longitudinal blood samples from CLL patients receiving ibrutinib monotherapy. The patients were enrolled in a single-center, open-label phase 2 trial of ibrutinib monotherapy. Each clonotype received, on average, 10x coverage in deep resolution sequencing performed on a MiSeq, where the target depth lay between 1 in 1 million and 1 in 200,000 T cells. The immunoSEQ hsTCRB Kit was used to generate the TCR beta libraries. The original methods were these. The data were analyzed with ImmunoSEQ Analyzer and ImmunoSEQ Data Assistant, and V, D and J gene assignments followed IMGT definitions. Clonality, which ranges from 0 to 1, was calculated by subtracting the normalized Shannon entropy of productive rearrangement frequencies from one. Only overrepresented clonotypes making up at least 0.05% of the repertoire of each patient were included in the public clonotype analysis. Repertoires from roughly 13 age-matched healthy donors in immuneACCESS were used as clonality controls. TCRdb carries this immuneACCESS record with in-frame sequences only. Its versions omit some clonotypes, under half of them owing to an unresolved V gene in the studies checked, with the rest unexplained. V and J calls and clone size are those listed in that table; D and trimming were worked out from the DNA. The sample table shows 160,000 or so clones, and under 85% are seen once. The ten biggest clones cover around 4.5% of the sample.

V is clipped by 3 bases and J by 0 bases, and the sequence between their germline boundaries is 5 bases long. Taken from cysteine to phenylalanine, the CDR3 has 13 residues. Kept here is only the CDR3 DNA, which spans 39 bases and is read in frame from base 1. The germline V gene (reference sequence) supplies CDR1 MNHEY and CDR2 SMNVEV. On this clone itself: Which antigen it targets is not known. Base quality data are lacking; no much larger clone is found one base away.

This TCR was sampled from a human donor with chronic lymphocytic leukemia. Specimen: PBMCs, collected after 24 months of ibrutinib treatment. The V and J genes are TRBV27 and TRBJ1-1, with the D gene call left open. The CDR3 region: CASSFSLNTEAFF. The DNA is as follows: TGTGCCAGCAGTTTCTCGTTGAACACTGAAGCTTTCTTT.